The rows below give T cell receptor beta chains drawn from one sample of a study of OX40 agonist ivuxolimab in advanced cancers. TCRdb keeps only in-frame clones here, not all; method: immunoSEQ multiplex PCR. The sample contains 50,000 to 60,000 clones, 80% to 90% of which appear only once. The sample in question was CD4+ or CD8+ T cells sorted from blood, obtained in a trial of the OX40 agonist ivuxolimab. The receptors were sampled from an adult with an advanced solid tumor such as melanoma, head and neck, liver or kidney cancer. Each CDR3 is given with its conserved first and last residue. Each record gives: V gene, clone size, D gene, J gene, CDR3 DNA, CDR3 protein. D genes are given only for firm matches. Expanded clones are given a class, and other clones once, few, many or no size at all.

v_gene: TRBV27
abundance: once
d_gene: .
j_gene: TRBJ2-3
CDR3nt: TGTGCCAGCAGTCCCCTCCCAGATACGCAGTATTTT
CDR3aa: CASSPLPDTQYF

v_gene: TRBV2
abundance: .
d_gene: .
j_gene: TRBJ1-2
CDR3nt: TGTGCCAGCAGTGATTCAGTAGGGAACTATGGCTACACCTTC
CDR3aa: CASSDSVGNYGYTF

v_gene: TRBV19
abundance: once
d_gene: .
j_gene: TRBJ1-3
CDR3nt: TGTGCCAGTAGTACCGGGGGGCTGCTCTCTGGAAACACCATATATTTT
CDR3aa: CASSTGGLLSGNTIYF

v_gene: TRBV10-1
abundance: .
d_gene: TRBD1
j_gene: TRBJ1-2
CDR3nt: TGCGCCAGCAGTGAAACCCGGACAGGGAGAGGCTACACCTTC
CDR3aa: CASSETRTGRGYTF

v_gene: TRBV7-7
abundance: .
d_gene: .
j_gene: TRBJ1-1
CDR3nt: TGTGCCAGCAGCCGTTTAGGGGGATTTCGGGACACTGAAGCTTTCTTT
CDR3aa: CASSRLGGFRDTEAFF

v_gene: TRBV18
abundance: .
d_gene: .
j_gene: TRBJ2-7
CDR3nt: TGTGCCAGCGGACGGATAGACTACGAGCAGTACTTC
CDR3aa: CASGRIDYEQYF

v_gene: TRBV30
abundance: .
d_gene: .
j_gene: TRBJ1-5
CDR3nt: TGTGCCTGGTCAGCCCTAGGGCAGCCCCAGCATTTT
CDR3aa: CAWSALGQPQHF

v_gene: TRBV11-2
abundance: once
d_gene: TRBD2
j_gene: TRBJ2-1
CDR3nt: TGTGCCAGCAGCTCACGGACTAGCGGGGGGGCGAGTTTATTCAATGAGCAGTTCTTC
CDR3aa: CASSSRTSGGASLFNEQFF

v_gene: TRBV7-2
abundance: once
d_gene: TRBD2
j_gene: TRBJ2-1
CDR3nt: TGTGCCAGCAGCTTAGATAGCGGGGTCTACAATGAGCAGTTCTTC
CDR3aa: CASSLDSGVYNEQFF

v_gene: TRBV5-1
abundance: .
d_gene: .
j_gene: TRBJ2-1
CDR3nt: TGCGCCAGCAGGTGGAGTCTGGACCAACGTCCGTTCTTC
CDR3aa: CASRWSLDQRPFF

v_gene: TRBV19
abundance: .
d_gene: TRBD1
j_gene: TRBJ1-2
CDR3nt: TGTGCCAGTAGTGTCCGGGACAGGGGGACAAACTATGGCTACACCTTC
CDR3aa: CASSVRDRGTNYGYTF

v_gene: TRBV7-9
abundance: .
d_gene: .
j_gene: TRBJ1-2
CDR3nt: TGTGCCAGCAGCCCTACCGCGAGTCCCTCAACTTCCCACTTC
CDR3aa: CASSPTASPSTSHF

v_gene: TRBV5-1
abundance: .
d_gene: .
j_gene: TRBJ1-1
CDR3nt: TGCGCCAGCAGCCGCCAGGGTGCGGGGACTGAAGCTTTCTTT
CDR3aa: CASSRQGAGTEAFF

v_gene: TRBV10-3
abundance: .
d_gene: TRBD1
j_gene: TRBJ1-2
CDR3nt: TGTGCCATCAGTACAGGGGGCGACTATGGCTACACCTTC
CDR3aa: CAISTGGDYGYTF

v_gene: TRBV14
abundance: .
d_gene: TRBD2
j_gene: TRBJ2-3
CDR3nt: TGTGCCAGCAGCCAAGTTCCGTTCGGGGGGGCGCCAGATACGCAGTATTTT
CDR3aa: CASSQVPFGGAPDTQYF

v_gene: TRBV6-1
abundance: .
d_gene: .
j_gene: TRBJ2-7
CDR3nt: TGTGCCAGCACCACAGGGGGGGACTACGAGCAGTACTTC
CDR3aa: CASTTGGDYEQYF

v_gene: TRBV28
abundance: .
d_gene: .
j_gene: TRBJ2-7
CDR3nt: TGTGCCAGCAGTTCGCAGTTACCGTACGAGCAGTACTTC
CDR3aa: CASSSQLPYEQYF

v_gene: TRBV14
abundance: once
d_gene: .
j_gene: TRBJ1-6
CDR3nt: TGTGCCAGCAGCCATCGGGGGGGGAGCTCCTATAATTCACCCCTCCACTTT
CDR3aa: CASSHRGGSSYNSPLHF

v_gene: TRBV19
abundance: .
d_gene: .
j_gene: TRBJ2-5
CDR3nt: TGTGCCAGTAGTATAGTACCCTCCTGGGGCCAAGAGACCCAGTACTTC
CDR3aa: CASSIVPSWGQETQYF

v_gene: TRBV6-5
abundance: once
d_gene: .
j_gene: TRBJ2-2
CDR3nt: TGTGCCAGCAGTCGACTAGAAGGCACCGGGGAGCTGTTTTTT
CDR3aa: CASSRLEGTGELFF

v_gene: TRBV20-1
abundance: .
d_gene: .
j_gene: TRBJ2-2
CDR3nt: TGCAGTGCGTACAACACCGGGGAGCTGTTTTTT
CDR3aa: CSAYNTGELFF

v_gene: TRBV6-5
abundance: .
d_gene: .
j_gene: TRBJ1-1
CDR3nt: TGTGCCAGCAGCCAAACAGGGAACACTGAAGCTTTCTTT
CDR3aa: CASSQTGNTEAFF

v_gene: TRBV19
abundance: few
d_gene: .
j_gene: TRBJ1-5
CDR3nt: TGTGCCAGTAGTAGGACATATAGCAATCAGCCCCAGCATTTT
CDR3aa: CASSRTYSNQPQHF

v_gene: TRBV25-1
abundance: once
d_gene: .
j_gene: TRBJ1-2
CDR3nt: TGTGCCAGCAGTGACCCCTTGCGGGAACACTATGGCTACACCTTC
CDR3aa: CASSDPLREHYGYTF

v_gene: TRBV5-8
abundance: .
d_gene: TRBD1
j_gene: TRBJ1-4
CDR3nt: TGTGCCAGCAGCAAGGGGACAGGGGGCGCAAGCATGGCGGGTGAAAAACTGTTTTTT
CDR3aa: CASSKGTGGASMAGEKLFF

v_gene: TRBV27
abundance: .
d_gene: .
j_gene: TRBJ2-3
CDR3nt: TGTGCCAGCAGTATCTCCTCTCCCGTGGCAGATACGCAGTATTTT
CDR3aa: CASSISSPVADTQYF

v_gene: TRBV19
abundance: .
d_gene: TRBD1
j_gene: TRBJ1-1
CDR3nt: TGTGCCAGTAGTGCACTCCTGGGACAGTCGAACACTGAAGCTTTCTTT
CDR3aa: CASSALLGQSNTEAFF

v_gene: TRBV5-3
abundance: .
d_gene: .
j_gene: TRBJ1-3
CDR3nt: TGTGCCAGAAGCCTCCGGGACGTGAATTGGTCTGGAAACACCATATATTTT
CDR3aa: CARSLRDVNWSGNTIYF

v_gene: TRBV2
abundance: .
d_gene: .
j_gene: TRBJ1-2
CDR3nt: TGTGCCAGCACCAGACAGCCCTCTATTAGCTACACCTTC
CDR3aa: CASTRQPSISYTF

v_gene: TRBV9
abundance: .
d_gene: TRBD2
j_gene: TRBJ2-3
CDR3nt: TGTGCCAGCAGCGACGCGGGGGGTGGAGATACGCAGTATTTT
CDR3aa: CASSDAGGGDTQYF

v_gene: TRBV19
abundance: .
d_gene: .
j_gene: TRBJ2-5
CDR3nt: TGTGCCTCTCAGGGAGCCGAAGAGACCCAGTACTTC
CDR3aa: CASQGAEETQYF

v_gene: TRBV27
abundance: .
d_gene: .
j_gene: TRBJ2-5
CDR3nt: TGTGCCAGCAGGACCGACAGGGCGGGGGGCGAGACCCAGTACTTC
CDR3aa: CASRTDRAGGETQYF

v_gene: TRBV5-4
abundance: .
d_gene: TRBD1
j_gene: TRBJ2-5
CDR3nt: TGTGCCAGCAGCTTGCAGGGGGCTAGGGAGACCCAGTACTTC
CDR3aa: CASSLQGARETQYF

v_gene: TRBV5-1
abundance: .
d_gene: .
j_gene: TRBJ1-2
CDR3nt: TGCGCCAGCAGCTTGGCGCAGATAAACTATGGCTACACCTTC
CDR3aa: CASSLAQINYGYTF

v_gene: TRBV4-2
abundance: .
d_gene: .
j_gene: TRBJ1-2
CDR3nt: TGTGCCAGCAGCCAAGATCTTGCGGACTATGGCTACACCTTC
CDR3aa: CASSQDLADYGYTF

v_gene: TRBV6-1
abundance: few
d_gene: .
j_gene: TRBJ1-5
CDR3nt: TGTGCCAGCAGAGAAAGGCCAGGAGATAGCAATCAGCCCCAGCATTTT
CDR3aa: CASRERPGDSNQPQHF

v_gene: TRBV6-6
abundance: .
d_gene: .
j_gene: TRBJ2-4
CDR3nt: TGTGCCAGCAGTCCGGACCTTCGCGGCATTCAGTACTTC
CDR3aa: CASSPDLRGIQYF

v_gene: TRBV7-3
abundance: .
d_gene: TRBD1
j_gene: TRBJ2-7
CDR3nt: TGTGCCAGCAGCTTAGATGTACAGGGGGGCGAGCAGTACTTC
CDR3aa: CASSLDVQGGEQYF

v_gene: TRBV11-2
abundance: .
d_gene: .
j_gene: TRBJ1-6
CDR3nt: TGTGCCAGCAGCTACCAGGTTCCAGATTCACCCCTCCACTTT
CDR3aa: CASSYQVPDSPLHF

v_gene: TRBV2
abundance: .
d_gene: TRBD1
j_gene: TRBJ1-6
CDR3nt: TGTGCCAGCAGTGAACGGGACAGGGCTTATAATTCACCCCTCCACTTT
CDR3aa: CASSERDRAYNSPLHF

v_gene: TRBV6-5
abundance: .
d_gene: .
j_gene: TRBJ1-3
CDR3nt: TGTGCCAGCAGTACCACCGGGACCTCTGGAAACACCATATATTTT
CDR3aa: CASSTTGTSGNTIYF

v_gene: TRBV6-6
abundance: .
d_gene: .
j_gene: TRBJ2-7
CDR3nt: TGTGCCAGCAGTTACGCGGACAAACCCTACGAGCAGTACTTC
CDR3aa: CASSYADKPYEQYF

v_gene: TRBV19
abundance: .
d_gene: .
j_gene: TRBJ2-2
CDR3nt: TGTGCCAGTAGTATCGGTAACCTCGTCCCGAACACCGGGGAGCTGTTTTTT
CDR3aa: CASSIGNLVPNTGELFF